This passage covers 10 T cell receptor beta chains from one sample sequenced in a study of response to subunit inactivated influenza vaccine. TCRdb recomputed calls from the RT-PCR reads with MiXCR, one row per CDR3 protein. The repertoire includes hundreds of thousands of distinct CDR3 sequences, about 25% of them detected once, and under 2.5% sits in the top ten. The source material was CD4+ T cells sorted from PBMCs, sampled 5 days after vaccination. These receptors originate from a man in his fifties who received an inactivated influenza vaccine.

This clonotype was seen many times. The CDR3 spells CASSPSGVAKNIQYF. The CDR3 DNA reads as TGTGCCAGCAGCCCTTCTGGGGTTGCCAAAAACATTCAGTACTTC. The chain has TRBV7-2 and TRBJ2-4; unclear D gene. The germline CDR1 and CDR2 sequences are SGHTA and FQGNSA. The CDR3 spans 15 residues. Trimming shortened V by 5 bases and J by 1 base, and 12 bases separated the two germline ends. Complete variable domain (other parts from reference TRBV7-2 and TRBJ2-4): GAGVSQSPSNKVTEKGKDVELRCDPISGHTALYWYRQSLGQGLEFLIYFQGNSAPDKSGLPSDRFSAERTGGSVSTLTIQRTQQEDSAVYLCASSPSGVAKNIQYFGAGTRLSVL.

This clonotype was observed many times. V and J are TRBV5-1 and TRBJ1-2; the D is unclear. Germline V gives CDR1 SGHRS, CDR2 YFSETQ. This CDR3 comprises 12 residues. Trimming removed 2 bases at V and 4 bases at J, with 6 bases between. This chain's CDR3 is CASSFEGYGYTF. DNA of the CDR3: TGCGCCAGCAGCTTCGAAGGCTATGGCTACACCTTC.

This clonotype was observed a few times. The chain joins TRBV5-3 to TRBJ1-6; TRBD1 aligns across 9 bases. TRBV5-3 is given ORF status, its function remaining uncertain. This CDR3 has 15 amino acids. The trim removed 6 bases at V and 7 bases at J, leaving 8 bases unmatched. This chain's CDR3 is CARKGQGQGNSPLHF. In DNA form, the CDR3 reads TGTGCCAGAAAAGGGCAGGGACAGGGCAATTCACCCCTCCACTTT.

This clonotype was detected only a few times. The rearrangement joins TRBV20-1 to TRBJ2-5; TRBD2 matches at 12 bases. Germline CDR1 DFQATT, CDR2 SNEGSKA (reference sequence). J gave up 10 bases and V 3 bases, and 6 bases lay outside the gene matches. This CDR3 is 13 amino acids long. CDR3 in DNA: TGCAGTGCTAGTCTAGCGGGGGGGCAGAGCCAGTACTTC. It encodes CSASLAGGQSQYF.

In its sample, this clonotype was seen a few times. This chain connects TRBV6-1 to TRBJ1-5; no clear D. Trimming left V 2 bases short and J 0 bases short, with 5 bases between. CDR1 MNHNS and CDR2 SASEGT come from the germline V gene. The CDR3 has 14 amino acids. CDR3 region: CASSEQSSNQPQHF. The CDR3 region has the DNA TGTGCCAGCAGTGAACAGTCTAGCAATCAGCCCCAGCATTTT.

This clonotype has a handful of counts. This chain connects TRBV18 to TRBJ2-1; tentative D call: TRBD2 (6 bases). V was cut by 2 bases and J by 5 bases, with 10 bases left in between. The germline V gene has CDR1 KGHSH and CDR2 LQKENI. CDR3 size: 14 residues. CDR3 loop: CASSPRGLNNEQFF. In nucleotides, the CDR3 is TGTGCCAGCTCACCAAGGGGACTCAACAATGAGCAGTTCTTC.

This clonotype was observed a handful of times. This CDR3 reads CASSPSPADTQYF. CDR3 bases: TGCGCCAGCAGCCCCTCCCCTGCAGATACGCAGTATTTT. This sequence joins TRBV4-1 and TRBJ2-3; D gene ambiguous. The V gene's germline CDR1 is MGHRA and CDR2 YSYEKL. CDR3 length equals 13 residues. Trimming left V 4 bases short and J 4 bases short, with 9 bases between.

The chain links TRBV7-6 to TRBJ2-6; possibly TRBD1 for D (6 bases). The length of the CDR3 is 17 residues. With 3 bases removed from V and 0 bases from J, the gap between germline ends came to 12 bases. The V gene's germline CDR1 is SGHVS and CDR2 FNYEAQ. The CDR3 reads CASSLDRGFSGANVLTF. The CDR3 nucleotides read TGTGCCAGCAGCTTGGACAGAGGATTCTCTGGGGCCAACGTCCTGACTTTC.

V usage is TRBV20-1 and J usage is TRBJ2-3; tentatively, D is TRBD1 or TRBD2 (6 bases each). The CDR3 loop spans 14 amino acids. Germline values: CDR1 DFQATT, CDR2 SNEGSKA (reference sequence). The V end lost 3 bases, the J end lost 2 bases, and 12 bases lay between the germline ends. CDR3 in DNA: TGCAGTGCTAGGAAAGGGGGGACCACAGATACGCAGTATTTT. Translated, it gives CSARKGGTTDTQYF.

In DNA, the CDR3 is TGTGCCAGCAGCCCCGGGCTGAGCGAGCAGTTCTTC. Its translation is CASSPGLSEQFF. The chain carries TRBV7-9 and TRBJ2-1; D is unclear. The CDR3 loop spans 12 amino acids. V lost 5 bases to trimming and J lost 10 bases, with 12 bases between them. Germline V gene sequence: CDR1 SEHNR, CDR2 FQNEAQ (reference sequence).